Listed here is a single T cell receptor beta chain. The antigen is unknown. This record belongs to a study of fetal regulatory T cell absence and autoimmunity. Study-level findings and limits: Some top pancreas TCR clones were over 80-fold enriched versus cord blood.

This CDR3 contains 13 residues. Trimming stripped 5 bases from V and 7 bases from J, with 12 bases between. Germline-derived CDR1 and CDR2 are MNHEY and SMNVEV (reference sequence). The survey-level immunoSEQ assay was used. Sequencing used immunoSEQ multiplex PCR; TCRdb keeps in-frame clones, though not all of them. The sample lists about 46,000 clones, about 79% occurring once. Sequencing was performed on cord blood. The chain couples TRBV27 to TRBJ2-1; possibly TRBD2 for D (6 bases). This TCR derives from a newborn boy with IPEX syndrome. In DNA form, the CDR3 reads TGTGCCAGCAGTGGGGGACTTTCTAATGAGCAGTTCTTC. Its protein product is CASSGGLSNEQFF.